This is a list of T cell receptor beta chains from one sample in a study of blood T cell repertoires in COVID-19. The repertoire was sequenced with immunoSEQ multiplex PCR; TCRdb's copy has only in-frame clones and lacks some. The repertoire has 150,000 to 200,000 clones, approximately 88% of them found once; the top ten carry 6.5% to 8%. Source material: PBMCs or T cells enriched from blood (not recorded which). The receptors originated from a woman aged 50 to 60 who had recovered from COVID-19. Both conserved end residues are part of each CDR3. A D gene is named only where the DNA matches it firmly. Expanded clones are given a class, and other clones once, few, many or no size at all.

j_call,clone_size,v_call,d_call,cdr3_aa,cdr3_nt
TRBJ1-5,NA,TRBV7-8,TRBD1,CASSPTGTGAYSNQPQHF,TGTGCCAGCAGTCCTACCGGGACAGGGGCTTATAGCAATCAGCCCCAGCATTTT
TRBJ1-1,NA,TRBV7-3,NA,CASSLTRGGGTEAFF,TGTGCCAGCAGCTTAACAAGGGGAGGGGGCACTGAAGCTTTCTTT
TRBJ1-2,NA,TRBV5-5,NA,CASSFLLGGNYGYTF,TGTGCCAGCAGCTTCTTATTAGGGGGTAACTATGGCTACACCTTC
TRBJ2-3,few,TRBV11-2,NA,CASSFVTSTDTQYF,TGTGCCAGCAGCTTTGTGACTAGCACAGATACGCAGTATTTT
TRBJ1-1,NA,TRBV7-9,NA,CASSQTGGARLNTEAFF,TGTGCCAGCAGCCAGACGGGGGGAGCGAGATTGAACACTGAAGCTTTCTTT
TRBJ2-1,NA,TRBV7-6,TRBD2,CASSIAGGSYNEQFF,TGTGCCAGCAGTATAGCGGGGGGATCCTACAATGAGCAGTTCTTC
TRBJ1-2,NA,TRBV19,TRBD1,CASSIARTGGHGYTF,TGTGCCAGTAGTATAGCCAGGACAGGAGGCCATGGCTACACCTTC
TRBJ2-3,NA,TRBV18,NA,CASSPEDRSTDTQYF,TGTGCCAGCTCACCAGAAGACAGGAGCACAGATACGCAGTATTTT
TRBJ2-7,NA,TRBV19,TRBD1,CASSIVTGGEQYF,TGTGCCAGTAGTATCGTCACAGGGGGCGAGCAGTACTTC
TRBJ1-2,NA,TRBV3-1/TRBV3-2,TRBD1,CASSPLLGQGASGYTF,TGTGCCAGCAGCCCATTGCTGGGACAGGGGGCCTCCGGCTACACCTTC
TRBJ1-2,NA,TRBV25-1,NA,CASSESGGSSYGYTF,TGTGCCAGCAGTGAATCGGGAGGGTCTAGCTATGGCTACACCTTC
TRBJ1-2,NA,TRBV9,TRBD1,CASSVEGAGGYTF,TGTGCCAGCAGCGTAGAGGGGGCGGGTGGCTACACCTTC
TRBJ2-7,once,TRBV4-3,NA,CASSQAPTGFEQYF,TGCGCCAGCAGCCAGGCGCCTACAGGGTTCGAGCAGTACTTC
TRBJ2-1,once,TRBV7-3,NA,CASSLTIRHLPGNEQFF,TGTGCCAGCAGCTTAACGATTCGCCACCTACCGGGCAATGAGCAGTTCTTC
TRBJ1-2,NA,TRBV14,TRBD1,CASSPADRGSNYGYTF,TGTGCCAGCAGCCCGGCTGACAGGGGGAGTAACTATGGCTACACCTTC